This T cell receptor beta chain came from a study of graft-versus-host responses after intestinal transplantation. This clone has just one count. Its antigen remains unidentified. V shed 2 bases and J shed 9 bases, with 10 bases lying between them. This CDR3 has 12 residues. CDR1 SGHTA and CDR2 FQGNSA come from the germline V gene. Profiling relied on immunoSEQ multiplex PCR, and the TCRdb table lists in-frame clones only, not all of them. The sample yields 50,000 to 60,000 clones, around 90% seen once. The sequence was collected from a human donor who was the organ donor for an intestinal transplant. The chain is built from TRBV7-2 and TRBJ1-1; D not resolved. Sequencing was performed on unstimulated CD4+ T cells sorted from spleen or lymph node cells, taken before transplant. The chain's CDR3 is CASSLTPGQAFF. The CDR3 nucleotides read TGTGCCAGCAGCTTAACACCAGGACAAGCTTTCTTT.